Shown below are 28 T cell receptor beta chains from a single sample sequenced in a study of T cells after posttransplantation cyclophosphamide. Cyclophosphamide on days +3 and +4 followed busulfan-fludarabine conditioning and a marrow graft. The data were produced by immunoSEQ multiplex PCR, yet TCRdb's version contains in-frame clones alone and is incomplete. The repertoire holds about 5,000 clones, around 82% seen once, with under 20% in the top ten. Sample: PBMCs, taken 86 days after allogeneic stem cell transplant with posttransplant cyclophosphamide. These receptors originate from a male patient aged 50 to 59 who received an allogeneic stem cell transplant from an unrelated donor, was CMV-positive, and had acute GVHD only. Part of the T cells may come from the graft donor.

The genes are TRBV5-1 and TRBJ1-1; 7 nucleotides agree with TRBD1. This CDR3 contains 14 residues. Trimming at V came to 3 bases and at J to 1 base, leaving 3 bases not matched to a gene. Germline V gene data show CDR1 as SGHRS and CDR2 as YFSETQ. CDR3 sequence reads: CASSYWDRNTEAFF. For the CDR3, the DNA is TGCGCCAGCAGCTACTGGGACAGGAACACTGAAGCTTTCTTT.

This clone occurred a few times. The chain has TRBV5-6 and TRBJ2-1, with 8 nucleotides matching TRBD1. The CDR3 sequence is 16 residues long. Germline V gives CDR1 SGHDT, CDR2 YYEEEE. J gave up 4 bases and V 6 bases, and 12 bases lay outside the gene matches. The CDR3 DNA follows: TGTGCCAGCAATTCGAAGACAGGGGCCGGGTACAATGAGCAGTTCTTC. It encodes CASNSKTGAGYNEQFF.

V usage is TRBV5-5 and J usage is TRBJ1-2; D ambiguous. Germline V gene lookup returns CDR1 SGHKS and CDR2 YYEKEE (reference sequence). V was pared by 4 bases and J by 6 bases, with 10 bases between. The CDR3 runs 12 residues. The CDR3 DNA is TGTGCCAGCAGCCGAGGCAGCGATGGCTACACCTTC. Translation: CASSRGSDGYTF.

This chain uses TRBV28 with TRBJ2-7; D is possibly TRBD1 (6 bases). The CDR3 totals 13 residues. The V and J ends lost 4 bases and 5 bases respectively, with 12 bases between them. From germline, CDR1 is MDHEN and CDR2 SYDVKM. The CDR3 is CASSWYRANEQYF. DNA for the CDR3: TGTGCCAGCAGTTGGTACAGGGCCAACGAGCAGTACTTC.

The chain is built from TRBV6-1 and TRBJ1-5; D call uncertain. The CDR3 extends over 13 amino acids. Trimming removed 4 bases at V and 5 bases at J, with 9 bases between. Germline V CDR1 and CDR2: MNHNS, SASEGT. This CDR3 reads CASSVITDQPQHF. CDR3 nucleotides: TGTGCCAGCAGTGTAATTACGGATCAGCCCCAGCATTTT.

The CDR3 DNA sequence: TGTGCCAGCAGTCGTCCGGGACAGGGAACGGAAGGCTACACCTTC. It encodes CASSRPGQGTEGYTF. The J gene is TRBJ1-2, the V gene TRBV27; 9 bases fit TRBD1. The CDR3 has 15 residues. V shed 5 bases, J shed 8 bases, and the junction held 12 bases outside the gene matches. Germline CDR1 and CDR2: MNHEY and SMNVEV (reference sequence).

The chain joins TRBV7-3 to TRBJ2-7; 7 nucleotides line up with TRBD2. The ends lost 4 bases at V and 5 bases at J; junction bases unmatched: 5. Germline V lookup: CDR1 SGHTA, CDR2 FQGTGA. The CDR3 is 13 residues long. The CDR3 DNA follows: TGTGCCAGCAGCTCCCGCGGGGGTCACGAGCAGTACTTC. Its translation is CASSSRGGHEQYF.

The rearrangement links TRBV7-9 to TRBJ1-2; 9 nucleotides align to TRBD1. V gave up 3 bases and J gave up 14 bases; unmatched junction bases: 7. Germline V gene sequence: CDR1 SEHNR, CDR2 FQNEAQ (reference sequence). The CDR3 is 12 residues long. The CDR3: CASSFRQGGKTF. For the CDR3, the DNA is TGTGCCAGCAGCTTCCGACAGGGGGGAAAGACCTTC.

The gene calls are TRBV6-1 and TRBJ2-5, with D hard to call. The CDR3 covers 13 residues. CDR1 and CDR2 from the germline V gene are MNHNS and SASEGT. Trimming took 2 bases from V and 4 from J, leaving 8 bases between them. The CDR3 reads CASSETGGETQYF. The CDR3 nucleotides read TGTGCCAGCAGTGAAACGGGTGGAGAGACCCAGTACTTC.

The chain uses TRBV12-5 and TRBJ1-2; D perhaps matches TRBD1 (6 bases). V was pared by 1 base and J by 8 bases, with 8 bases between. Germline CDR1 reads LGHNT; CDR2 reads FRNRAP. CDR3 length: 12 amino acids. This CDR3 reads CASGLGTVGYTF. Here the CDR3 DNA reads TGTGCTAGTGGTTTGGGGACAGTAGGCTACACCTTC.

This sequence joins TRBV2 and TRBJ1-3; the D gene is possibly TRBD1 (5 bases). Germline V gene lookup returns CDR1 SNHLY and CDR2 FYNNEI. The CDR3 is 16 residues long. V was clipped by 7 bases and J by 0 bases, with 16 bases between them. DNA for the CDR3: TGTGCCAGCACCCAGGGTGGGTCTTCCTCTGGAAACACCATATATTTT. It translates to CASTQGGSSSGNTIYF.

A note on this clone: One end of the junction varies from germline; a read error may be responsible. This chain joins TRBV19 and TRBJ1-2, with TRBD1 as a possible D gene (5 bases). Per the germline V gene, CDR1 is LNHDA and CDR2 is SQIVND (reference sequence). The CDR3 extends over 14 amino acids. CDR3 coding DNA: TGTTCCAGTAGTTCCCTGGCAGGGAAATATGGCTACACCTTC. Translation gives CSSSSLAGKYGYTF.

The rearrangement uses TRBV2 and TRBJ2-1; TRBD2 matches 7 bases. The length of the CDR3 is 13 residues. Trimming cost V 4 bases and J 4 bases; bases outside gene matches: 1. The V gene's germline CDR1 is SNHLY and CDR2 FYNNEI. The CDR3 loop is CASSAGGYNEQFF. DNA of the CDR3: TGTGCCAGCAGTGCCGGGGGGTACAATGAGCAGTTCTTC.

The chain links TRBV5-4 to TRBJ2-1; weak D call: TRBD1 (5 bases). With 4 bases removed from V and 2 bases from J, the gap between germline ends came to 7 bases. Per germline, CDR1 SGHNT and CDR2 YYREEE (reference sequence). CDR3 length equals 13 residues. CDR3: CASSVDTYNEQFF. DNA for the CDR3: TGTGCCAGCAGCGTGGACACCTACAATGAGCAGTTCTTC.

The J gene is TRBJ2-7, the V gene TRBV5-1, with TRBD2 matching over 7 bases. Unmatched junction bases numbered 0, after V lost 0 bases and J lost 0 bases. This CDR3 region has 14 residues. Germline CDR1 reads SGHRS; CDR2 reads YFSETQ. For the CDR3, the DNA is TGCGCCAGCAGCTTGGGCGGGAGCTCCTACGAGCAGTACTTC. Amino acids: CASSLGGSSYEQYF.

CDR3 bases: TGTGCCAGCAGCTTGGAGGGCAGGGTCTACGAGCAGTACTTC. As protein: CASSLEGRVYEQYF. This chain uses TRBV5-4 with TRBJ2-7, with D possibly matching TRBD1 (5 bases). Trimming left V 0 bases short and J 3 bases short, with 10 bases between. The CDR3 sequence is 14 residues long. Germline V CDR1 and CDR2: SGHNT, YYREEE (reference sequence).

Concerning this clone itself: The junction does not match germline at one end; this may be a read error. V is TRBV5-4 and J is TRBJ2-6; 10 nucleotides match TRBD1. The germline gives CDR1 SGHNT, CDR2 YYREEE (reference sequence). There are 17 residues in the CDR3. The DNA of the CDR3 is TGTGCCAGCAGCGTACGGACAGGGGGAGCTGGGGCCAACGTCCCGACTTTC. This gives the protein CASSVRTGGAGANVPTF.

The genes are TRBV7-9 and TRBJ2-5; possibly TRBD1 for D (5 bases). CDR1 SEHNR and CDR2 FQNEAQ come from the germline V gene (reference sequence). This CDR3 comprises 15 residues. V gave up 1 base and J gave up 0 bases, with 9 bases separating them. The CDR3 nucleotides are TGTGCCAGCAGCTTAGTTGACAGCAACCAAGAGACCCAGTACTTC. Protein: CASSLVDSNQETQYF.

The V gene is TRBV28, the J gene TRBJ1-2, with D unclear. CDR3 length: 16 amino acids. V was cut by 3 bases and J by 4 bases, with 18 bases left in between. Per germline, CDR1 MDHEN and CDR2 SYDVKM. This CDR3 reads CASSFLVGVEAYGYTF. In DNA, the CDR3 is TGTGCCAGCAGTTTCTTGGTCGGGGTGGAGGCCTATGGCTACACCTTC.

Only one count was recorded for this clone. This rearrangement joins TRBV7-2 to TRBJ1-6, with D possibly TRBD1 on 5 matching bases. Trimming took off 1 base at V and 9 bases at J, with 13 bases between the two ends. This CDR3 contains 15 residues. Germline loops: CDR1 SGHTA, CDR2 FQGNSA. CDR3 residues: CASSLERGRGSPLHF. The CDR3 nucleotides are TGTGCCAGCAGCTTAGAGCGGGGGAGGGGTTCACCCCTCCACTTT.

The rearrangement links TRBV10-3 to TRBJ1-1, with TRBD1 matching over 7 bases. The V and J ends lost 0 bases and 0 bases, in that order; junction bases with no gene match: 7. CDR1 and CDR2 from the germline V gene are ENHRY and SYGVKD. The CDR3 loop spans 17 amino acids. The CDR3 here is CAISESEQGQMNTEAFF. The CDR3 nucleotides are TGTGCCATCAGTGAGTCGGAACAGGGACAGATGAACACTGAAGCTTTCTTT.

This chain uses TRBV4-1 with TRBJ1-2; D uncertain. Trimming removed 0 bases from V and 8 bases from J, with 13 bases in between. CDR1 and CDR2 from the germline V gene are MGHRA and YSYEKL. The CDR3 is 14 amino acids. Written as DNA, the CDR3 is TGCGCCAGCAGCCAAGATGGCGGGAGAGGCGGCTACACCTTC. Protein sequence: CASSQDGGRGGYTF.

The chain employs TRBV9 and TRBJ2-1; 13 bases fit TRBD2. The CDR3 is 17 residues long. CDR1 is SGDLS and CDR2 is YYNGEE in the germline V gene. The V segment lost 0 bases and the J segment 8 bases; nucleotides outside the gene matches: 8. The CDR3 spells CASSVALAGGLADEQFF. The CDR3 DNA reads as TGTGCCAGCAGCGTAGCACTAGCGGGGGGGCTGGCGGATGAGCAGTTCTTC.

The J gene is TRBJ2-5, the V gene TRBV19; 7 bases fit TRBD2. This CDR3 contains 13 residues. Germline V lookup: CDR1 LNHDA, CDR2 SQIVND (reference sequence). J lost 4 bases, V lost 3 bases, and 2 bases had no gene match. The CDR3 reads CASSMGGVETQYF. As DNA, the CDR3 is TGTGCCAGTAGTATGGGAGGGGTAGAGACCCAGTACTTC.

This chain joins TRBV11-2 and TRBJ2-5, with 8 bases that match TRBD1. Germline V gives CDR1 SGHAT, CDR2 FQNNGV. The CDR3 has 15 amino acids. The V segment lost 4 bases and the J segment 5 bases; nucleotides outside the gene matches: 9. The chain's CDR3 is CASSSRTGLRETQYF. The CDR3 region has the DNA TGTGCCAGCAGCTCAAGGACAGGGTTAAGGGAGACCCAGTACTTC.

The V and J genes are TRBV12-5 and TRBJ2-5; TRBD2 agrees at 15 bases. The germline V gene encodes CDR1 LGHNT and CDR2 FRNRAP. V was clipped by 6 bases and J by 0 bases; unmatched bases: 5. The CDR3 has 17 amino acids. Here the CDR3 DNA reads TGTGCTAGTGGGGTGGGACTAGCGGGGGGTTACCAAGAGACCCAGTACTTC. It is translated as CASGVGLAGGYQETQYF.

The genes are TRBV4-1 and TRBJ1-2; tentatively, D is TRBD1 (6 bases). CDR3 size: 14 residues. With 1 base removed from V and 3 bases from J, the gap between germline ends came to 9 bases. Germline CDR1 and CDR2: MGHRA and YSYEKL. The CDR3 sequence: CASSQGQAHYGYTF. CDR3 bases: TGCGCCAGCAGCCAAGGACAGGCCCACTATGGCTACACCTTC.

The chain couples TRBV7-8 to TRBJ2-7; 7 bases align to TRBD2. CDR1 is SGHVS, CDR2 FQNEAQ, per germline. This CDR3 region has 16 residues. Trimming took 0 bases from V and 0 from J; bases not matched to a gene: 5. CDR3 residues: CASSLAGGFDSYEQYF. CDR3 bases: TGTGCCAGCAGCTTAGCCGGGGGGTTTGACTCCTACGAGCAGTACTTC.